The present TCR beta chain was sequenced within a study of CD8+CD57+ T cells in acquired aplastic anemia. In the study overall: Sorted CD4+ and CD8+ cells gave a mean 3.2 ug DNA, range about 0.2 to 27.4 ug.

Study observations and caveats: A significant difference in CD8+ Simpson's diversity between patients and controls was not found.

From germline, CDR1 is MNHNY and CDR2 SVGAGI (reference sequence). The CDR3 has 12 residues. After removal of 5 bases from V and 5 bases from J, the junction contained 3 bases not matched to a gene. The template used for profiling TCR beta VDJ and CDR3 was genomic DNA. TCRdb re-called the reads through MiXCR, storing one row per CDR3 protein. This table holds about 190,000 distinct CDR3 sequences, 54% found once. This clonotype was counted only a few times. Antigen: not known. This sequence joins TRBV6-6 and TRBJ2-7; 7 bases are shared with TRBD2. Sequencing was done on a sample of sorted CD4+, CD8+, or CD8+CD57+ T cells (not recorded which) from PBMCs. This TCR came from a human donor in good health, serving as a control. The CDR3 loop is CASSPRGDEQYF. The DNA of the CDR3 is TGTGCCAGCAGTCCTCGGGGGGACGAGCAGTACTTC.